The 25 T cell receptor beta chains presented below share a single source sample, sequenced in a study of regulatory T cells in long-lasting Graves disease. In building TCR beta libraries, iRepertoire HTBI primers were used together with Arm-PCR of CDR3 regions. TCRdb reanalysed the multiplex PCR reads using MiXCR and keeps one entry per CDR3 protein. The sample consists of about 470,000 distinct CDR3 sequences, 20% to 25% of them appearing once. Time point in this sample: persistent/refractory GD, antithyroid drugs over 5 years with positive TRAb. Scientists built the TCR library using RNA that was extracted from PBMCs. The specimen comprised peripheral blood mononuclear cells (PBMCs), sampled when the disease was refractory, from a patient treated with antithyroid drugs. The receptors were sampled from a female donor with Graves disease.

The chain uses TRBV20-1 and TRBJ2-7; TRBD2 agrees at 8 bases. The V segment lost 6 bases and the J segment 2 bases; nucleotides outside the gene matches: 6. CDR1 is DFQATT and CDR2 is SNEGSKA in the germline V gene (reference sequence). The CDR3 loop spans 13 amino acids. In DNA, the CDR3 is TGCAGTGCGGGGCGGGGGGAGACCTACGAGCAGTACTTC. The encoded protein is CSAGRGETYEQYF.

Details on this clonotype: A much larger clone lies a single base off, so this may be a read error. The chain joins TRBV6-1 to TRBJ2-5; 10 nucleotides line up with TRBD2. Germline V gene data show CDR1 as MNHNS and CDR2 as SASEGT. V shed 7 bases and J 3 bases; nucleotides not matched to a gene: 11. The CDR3 consists of 16 residues. The chain's CDR3 is CASNPLKLAGKETQYF. The CDR3 DNA reads as TGTGCCAGCAACCCTTTAAAACTAGCGGGAAAAGAGACCCAGTACTTC.

The table lists this clonotype with many counts. The chain employs TRBV2 and TRBJ2-5; D uncertain. The CDR3 has 13 residues. Trimming took off 2 bases at V and 5 bases at J, with 9 bases between the two ends. Germline assignment: CDR1 SNHLY and CDR2 FYNNEI. The DNA for the CDR3 is TGTGCCAGCAGTGAATCTGTAAGCGAGACCCAGTACTTC. Its translation: CASSESVSETQYF.

This clonotype was detected a few times. The V and J genes are TRBV30 and TRBJ2-7; D may match TRBD1 or TRBD2 (6 bases each). V shed 2 bases and J shed 1 base, with 12 bases lying between them. Per the germline V gene, CDR1 is GTSNPN and CDR2 is SVGIG (reference sequence). CDR3 length: 14 amino acids. CDR3 loop: CAWSLGGVSYEQYF. CDR3 DNA sequence: TGTGCCTGGAGTCTCGGGGGCGTTTCCTACGAGCAGTACTTC.

This clonotype was detected many times. This chain uses TRBV28 with TRBJ1-5; 9 bases align to TRBD1. Unmatched junction bases numbered 6, after V lost 1 base and J lost 11 bases. This CDR3 has 14 residues. Per germline, CDR1 MDHEN and CDR2 SYDVKM. In nucleotides, the CDR3 is TGTGCCAGCAGTTTATCCGGGGGGGACAGGGCCCAGCATTTT. This encodes CASSLSGGDRAQHF.

A note on this clonotype: A clone one base away is much larger, so this may be a read error. The V and J genes are TRBV2 and TRBJ1-2; D not resolved. Per the germline V gene, CDR1 is SNHLY and CDR2 is FYNNEI. This CDR3 region has 13 residues. DNA for the CDR3: TGTGCCAGCGGTGAAGCGCTTAAGGTTGGCTACACCTTC. It codes for CASGEALKVGYTF.

This CDR3 reads CASSQVPLLNSPLHF. The CDR3 DNA reads as TGCGCCAGCAGCCAAGTTCCTTTGCTAAATTCACCCCTCCACTTT. The chain links TRBV4-1 to TRBJ1-6, with D hard to call. The germline V gene encodes CDR1 MGHRA and CDR2 YSYEKL. Trimming left V 1 base short and J 7 bases short, with 11 bases between. The CDR3 sequence is 15 residues long.

This chain uses TRBV5-1 with TRBJ1-6, with a tentative D call TRBD1 (6 bases). The CDR3 spans 15 residues. From germline, CDR1 is SGHRS and CDR2 YFSETQ. V lost 3 bases, J lost 5 bases, and 12 bases lay in between. The CDR3 spells CASSYGRQDNSPLHF. The CDR3 nucleotides are TGCGCCAGCAGCTACGGACGACAGGATAATTCACCCCTCCACTTT.

This clonotype was picked up many times. The chain employs TRBV12-3 or TRBV12-4 and TRBJ1-1; no reliable D call. The ends were cut back, 1 base at V and 1 base at J, with 10 bases in the middle. The CDR3 is made up of 15 amino acids. The CDR3 protein is CASSLVVGGNTEAFF. DNA of the CDR3: TGTGCCAGCAGTTTAGTGGTGGGAGGGAACACTGAAGCTTTCTTT.

DNA of the CDR3: TGTGCCAGCAGCGTAAGAGCTAGCGAAGAGACCCAGTACTTC. Residues: CASSVRASEETQYF. This chain links TRBV9 with TRBJ2-5, with D tentatively TRBD2 (6 bases). Germline loops: CDR1 SGDLS, CDR2 YYNGEE. Trimming removed 1 base at V and 3 bases at J, with 10 bases between. This CDR3 has 14 amino acids.

Of note for this clonotype: One base away lies a much larger clone, so this may be a sequencing read error. The chain couples TRBV3-1 to TRBJ2-5, with TRBD1 as a possible D gene (6 bases). Germline V gives CDR1 LGHDT, CDR2 YNNKEL (reference sequence). The CDR3 has 14 amino acids. CDR3 amino acids: CASRQPGEQETQCF. The DNA of the CDR3 is TGTGCCAGCAGACAACCAGGGGAACAAGAGACCCAGTGCTTC.

The table lists this clonotype with many counts. The chain links TRBV29-1 to TRBJ1-1; D is unclear. The CDR3 sequence is 15 residues long. Looked up from germline, CDR1 is SQVTM and CDR2 is ANQGSEA. The germline V and J ends were trimmed by 7 bases and 0 bases, with 18 bases remaining between them. CDR3 amino acids: CSATTPRSMNTEAFF. The CDR3 DNA sequence: TGCAGCGCTACCACCCCCCGGAGCATGAACACTGAAGCTTTCTTT.

V gene TRBV5-1 combines with J gene TRBJ1-2; D uncertain. Germline V lookup: CDR1 SGHRS, CDR2 YFSETQ. The CDR3 spans 15 residues. V was pared by 2 bases and J by 8 bases, with 19 bases between. The CDR3: CASSLTPNDIPGYTF. CDR3 in DNA: TGCGCCAGCAGCTTAACACCAAATGATATCCCGGGCTACACCTTC.

The chain has TRBV30 and TRBJ1-2; no reliable D call. The CDR3 covers 13 residues. V was pared by 2 bases and J by 4 bases, with 11 bases between. Germline V gene lookup returns CDR1 GTSNPN and CDR2 SVGIG (reference sequence). In DNA form, the CDR3 reads TGTGCCTGGAGTCACGGAGACTCCTATGGCTACACCTTC. Amino acids: CAWSHGDSYGYTF.

The rearrangement uses TRBV11-2 and TRBJ2-1, with 7 positions matching TRBD1. The CDR3 length is 12 residues. Germline V gene lookup returns CDR1 SGHAT and CDR2 FQNNGV. V gave up 7 bases and J gave up 8 bases; unmatched junction bases: 5. The chain's CDR3 is CASTSTGDEQFF. CDR3 bases: TGTGCCAGCACCTCAACAGGGGATGAGCAGTTCTTC.

In its sample, this clonotype was seen a few times. The chain recombines TRBV6-1 with TRBJ1-6; TRBD1 agrees at 8 bases. J gave up 7 bases and V 6 bases, and 8 bases lay outside the gene matches. CDR3 length: 15 amino acids. Germline V gene data show CDR1 as MNHNS and CDR2 as SASEGT. In DNA, the CDR3 is TGTGCCAGCAGACAGGGGGTCGGGGAAAATTCACCCCTCCACTTT. It encodes CASRQGVGENSPLHF.

The table lists this clonotype with a few counts. This chain uses TRBV7-2 with TRBJ2-2, with D unresolved. Per germline, CDR1 SGHTA and CDR2 FQGNSA. The CDR3 has 16 amino acids. V lost 5 bases, J lost 1 base, and 14 bases lay in between. CDR3 protein: CASSPYVLLNTGELFF. The CDR3 nucleotides are TGTGCCAGCAGCCCTTACGTCCTCCTGAACACCGGGGAGCTGTTTTTT.

CDR3 DNA: TGCAGTGCTAGCGACCCCTGGGGTACTGGGGCCAACGTCCTGACTTTC. As protein: CSASDPWGTGANVLTF. The chain has TRBV20-1 and TRBJ2-6; D ambiguous. Germline lookup yields CDR1 DFQATT and CDR2 SNEGSKA (reference sequence). V lost 3 bases, J lost 2 bases, and 14 bases lay in between. There are 16 residues in the CDR3.

In this sample, this clonotype turned up many times. The rearrangement joins TRBV7-9 to TRBJ2-7, with D perhaps matching TRBD2 (6 bases). CDR1 and CDR2 (germline): SEHNR, FQNEAQ (reference sequence). This CDR3 has 14 residues. Trimming removed 4 bases at V and 3 bases at J, with 13 bases between. The CDR3 here is CASSSPFGGYEQYF. The CDR3 DNA sequence: TGTGCCAGCAGCTCCCCTTTCGGGGGCTACGAGCAGTACTTC.

This clonotype was seen a handful of times. This chain joins TRBV25-1 and TRBJ2-5; 8 nucleotides line up with TRBD1. CDR1 MGHDK and CDR2 SYGVNS come from the germline V gene. The CDR3 is made up of 17 amino acids. Trimming cost V 8 bases and J 2 bases; bases outside gene matches: 16. Here the CDR3 reads CASQAPPDRVGQETQYF. The CDR3, as DNA: TGTGCCAGCCAAGCCCCCCCGGACAGGGTGGGTCAAGAGACCCAGTACTTC.

The chain uses TRBV20-1 and TRBJ1-5; D not resolved. Germline loops: CDR1 DFQATT, CDR2 SNEGSKA (reference sequence). V was shortened by 4 bases and J by 1 base, with 11 bases between the two germline ends. The length of the CDR3 is 14 residues. DNA for the CDR3: TGCAGTGCTAAGATGGGTGGGAGCAATCAGCCCCAGCATTTT. Translating gives CSAKMGGSNQPQHF.

The table lists this clonotype with many counts. V gene TRBV11-2 combines with J gene TRBJ2-5, with TRBD2 matching over 8 bases. CDR1 is SGHAT, CDR2 FQNNGV, per germline. J was trimmed by 4 bases and V by 5 bases; bases with no gene match: 6. The CDR3 has 14 residues. CDR3 coding DNA: TGTGCCAGCAGCCCACGGGGGGGCCGAGAGACCCAGTACTTC. This codes for CASSPRGGRETQYF.

This clonotype showed up many times. The chain combines TRBV28 with TRBJ2-5; 8 positions agree with TRBD1. J lost 5 bases, V lost 3 bases, and 11 bases had no gene match. This CDR3 is 16 amino acids long. Germline assignment: CDR1 MDHEN and CDR2 SYDVKM. The CDR3 protein is CASSFPRDRGWETQYF. CDR3 coding DNA: TGTGCCAGCAGTTTCCCCCGAGACAGGGGTTGGGAGACCCAGTACTTC.

This clonotype was seen a few times. The rearrangement uses TRBV10-3 and TRBJ2-2; D assignment may be TRBD1 or TRBD2 (7 bases each). Germline V gives CDR1 ENHRY, CDR2 SYGVKD. Trimming cost V 7 bases and J 4 bases, with 16 bases left between them. CDR3 length equals 15 residues. The CDR3 nucleotides are TGTGCCATCACCGACAGGGAGGGAGCCACCGGGGAGCTGTTTTTT. Translated, it gives CAITDREGATGELFF.

About this clonotype: A single base separates this from a much larger clone, so it may be a read error. The J gene is TRBJ2-5, the V gene TRBV30; D is unclear. Per the germline V gene, CDR1 is GTSNPN and CDR2 is SVGIG (reference sequence). The CDR3 contains 13 residues. V was cut by 2 bases and J by 4 bases, with 11 bases left in between. The CDR3 loop is CAWSNIGPETQYF. CDR3 nucleotide sequence: TGTGCCTGGAGTAATATAGGGCCAGAGACCCAGTACTTC.